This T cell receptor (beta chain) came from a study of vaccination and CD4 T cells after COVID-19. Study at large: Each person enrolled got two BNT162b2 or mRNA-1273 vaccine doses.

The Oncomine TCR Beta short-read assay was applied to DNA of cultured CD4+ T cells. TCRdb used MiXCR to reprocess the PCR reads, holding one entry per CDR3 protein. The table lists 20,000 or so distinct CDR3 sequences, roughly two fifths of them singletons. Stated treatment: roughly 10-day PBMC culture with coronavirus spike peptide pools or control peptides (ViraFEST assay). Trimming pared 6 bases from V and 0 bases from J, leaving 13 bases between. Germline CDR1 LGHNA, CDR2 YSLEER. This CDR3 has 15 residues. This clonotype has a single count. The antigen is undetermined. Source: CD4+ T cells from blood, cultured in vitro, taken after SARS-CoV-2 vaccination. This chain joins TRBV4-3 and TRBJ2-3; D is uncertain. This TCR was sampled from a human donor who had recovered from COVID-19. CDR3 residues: CASRRSILSTDTQYF. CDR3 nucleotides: TGCGCCAGCAGGCGGAGTATCCTTAGCACAGATACGCAGTATTTT.